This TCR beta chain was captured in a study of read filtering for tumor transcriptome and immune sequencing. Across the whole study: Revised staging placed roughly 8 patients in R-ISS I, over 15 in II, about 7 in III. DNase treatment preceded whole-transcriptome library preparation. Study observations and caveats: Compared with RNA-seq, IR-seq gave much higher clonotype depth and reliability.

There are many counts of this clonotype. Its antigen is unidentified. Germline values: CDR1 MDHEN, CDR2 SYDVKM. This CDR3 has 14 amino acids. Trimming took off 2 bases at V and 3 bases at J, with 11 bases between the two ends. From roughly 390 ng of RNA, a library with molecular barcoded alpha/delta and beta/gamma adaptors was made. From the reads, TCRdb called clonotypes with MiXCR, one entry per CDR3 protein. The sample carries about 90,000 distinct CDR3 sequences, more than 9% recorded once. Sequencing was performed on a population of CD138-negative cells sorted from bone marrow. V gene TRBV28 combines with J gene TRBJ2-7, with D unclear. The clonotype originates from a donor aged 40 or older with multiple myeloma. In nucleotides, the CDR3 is TGTGCCAGCAGTTTAAGGGCCAGTCACTACGAGCAGTACTTC. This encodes CASSLRASHYEQYF.